A single T cell receptor beta chain is shown here with its context. Its cognate antigen is unknown. A junction boundary mismatches the germline segment, possibly from a read error. These data come from a study of T cells in Graves' hyperthyroidism and ophthalmopathy. There are 13 residues in the CDR3. Germline CDR1 SGDLS, CDR2 YYNGEE. General observations from the study: Researchers found most expanded thyroid clonotypes above 0.001 in blood as well. The model made its ophthalmopathy prediction, and onset followed a median about 6.8 months later.

Thyroid ultrasound and orbital computed tomography, with clinical symptoms and serum thyroxine and TRAb, informed diagnoses. Fresh peripheral blood, 9.5 to 10 ml of it, supplied the PBMCs. Template material for amplifying TCR beta CDR3 regions consisted of RNA transcripts. RT-PCR in the first round (using the HTBI primer set) targeted the TCR CDR3. One entry per CDR3 protein, called by TCRdb with MiXCR from the multiplex PCR reads. The table has about 260,000 distinct CDR3 sequences, 15% to 20% seen once. Material: blood. This chain connects TRBV9 to TRBJ2-3; D call uncertain. The receptor comes from a woman under 30 with Graves' ophthalmopathy. The CDR3 bases are TGTACCAGCAGCTTTCACCCCACAGATACGCAGTATTTT. This gives the protein CTSSFHPTDTQYF.